One and the same sample provided the 18 T cell receptor beta chains below, sequenced in a study of blood T cell repertoires in COVID-19. Profiling relied on immunoSEQ multiplex PCR, and the TCRdb table lists in-frame clones only, not all of them. This table has roughly 27,000 clones, 85% to 90% appearing once. Source material: peripheral blood. These receptors all come from a man aged 60-69 years with acute or convalescent COVID-19.

The V gene is TRBV5-1, the J gene TRBJ2-3; 10 bases map to TRBD2. Unmatched junction bases numbered 3, after V lost 4 bases and J lost 4 bases. Germline CDR1 SGHRS, CDR2 YFSETQ. This CDR3 has 14 amino acids. The CDR3 region has the DNA TGCGCCAGCAGCACCGGGACTAGCGCAGATACGCAGTATTTT. Translated, it gives CASSTGTSADTQYF.

The rearrangement links TRBV5-8 to TRBJ2-5; D is possibly TRBD1 (6 bases). CDR1 is SGHTS and CDR2 is YDEGEE in the germline V gene. The CDR3 runs to 15 residues. The V end lost 3 bases, the J end lost 2 bases, and 14 bases lay between the germline ends. CDR3 sequence reads: CASSWNRVKQETQYF. The CDR3, as DNA: TGTGCCAGCAGCTGGAACAGGGTCAAACAAGAGACCCAGTACTTC.

The chain's CDR3 is CASIRQGGSVNEQFF. The CDR3 DNA is TGTGCCTCAATCAGACAGGGGGGATCCGTCAATGAGCAGTTCTTC. This chain joins TRBV19 and TRBJ2-1; TRBD1 agrees at 9 bases. The CDR3 has 15 residues. Germline V gene data show CDR1 as LNHDA and CDR2 as SQIVND (reference sequence). V lost 11 bases to trimming and J lost 6 bases; unmatched junction nucleotides: 14.

This chain joins TRBV30 and TRBJ2-7; 9 bases are a match to TRBD1. Germline-derived CDR1 and CDR2 are GTSNPN and SVGIG (reference sequence). The CDR3 is 15 amino acids. Trimming removed 3 bases from V and 6 bases from J; junction bases left unmatched: 12. CDR3 protein: CAWSPWTGVGGEQYF. CDR3 nucleotides: TGTGCCTGGAGCCCTTGGACAGGGGTAGGCGGCGAGCAGTACTTC.

This chain uses TRBV24-1 with TRBJ2-2; 8 bases map to TRBD1. With V trimmed by 4 bases and J by 7 bases, 4 bases remained unmatched. This CDR3 is built from 14 residues. The germline V gene encodes CDR1 KGHDR and CDR2 SFDVKD. The CDR3 bases are TGTGCCACCAGTGAGGACAGGGTGGACGGGGAGCTGTTTTTT. Amino acid sequence: CATSEDRVDGELFF.

The CDR3 DNA follows: TGCGCCAGCAGCCCCGGGACAGCACCCACGTACCAAGAGACCCAGTACTTC. This gives the protein CASSPGTAPTYQETQYF. The chain has TRBV5-1 and TRBJ2-5, with TRBD1 matching 7 bases. The length of the CDR3 is 17 residues. Germline V gene sequence: CDR1 SGHRS, CDR2 YFSETQ. The V and J ends lost 4 bases and 0 bases, in that order; junction bases with no gene match: 12. Based on the CDR3 plus reference TRBV5-1 and TRBJ2-5, the full variable domain is KAGVTQTPRYLIKTRGQQVTLSCSPISGHRSVSWYQQTPGQGLQFLFEYFSETQRNKGNFPGRFSGRQFSNSRSEMNVSTLELGDSALYLCASSPGTAPTYQETQYFGPGTRLLVL.

V usage is TRBV27 and J usage is TRBJ2-7; 8 bases are shared with TRBD2. Germline lookup yields CDR1 MNHEY and CDR2 SMNVEV (reference sequence). CDR3 length equals 15 residues. J was trimmed by 3 bases and V by 0 bases; bases with no gene match: 4. CDR3 coding DNA: TGTGCCAGCAGTTTATCGCCGGGGGGGAACTACGAGCAGTACTTC. This translates into CASSLSPGGNYEQYF.

This clone was observed once. This chain uses TRBV19 with TRBJ2-1, with 8 bases identical to TRBD1. CDR1 is LNHDA, CDR2 SQIVND, per germline (reference sequence). The CDR3 totals 15 residues. The V gene end was trimmed by 6 bases and the J gene end by 8 bases; junction bases not matched to a gene: 12. The CDR3 DNA sequence: TGTGCCAGTAGCGCAGACAGGGGTGAGAGCGATGAGCAGTTCTTC. This encodes CASSADRGESDEQFF.

This sequence joins TRBV5-1 and TRBJ2-5, with D unclear. Germline values: CDR1 SGHRS, CDR2 YFSETQ. V lost 2 bases and J lost 0, with 5 bases in between. This CDR3 contains 13 residues. The CDR3, as DNA: TGCGCCAGCAGCTTCCGGGACCAAGAGACCCAGTACTTC. Its protein product is CASSFRDQETQYF.

This chain joins TRBV18 and TRBJ2-1, with D tentatively TRBD2 (6 bases). The CDR3 is made up of 15 amino acids. The germline V and J ends were trimmed by 2 bases and 1 base, with 9 bases remaining between them. Germline V lookup: CDR1 KGHSH, CDR2 LQKENI. CDR3 nucleotide sequence: TGTGCCAGCTCACCAAGGCGGGGTTCCTACAATGAGCAGTTCTTC. It yields the protein CASSPRRGSYNEQFF.

This clone appeared once. The V call is TRBV5-1, the J call TRBJ1-1; TRBD1 is a possible D gene (5 bases). The V gene lost 0 bases and the J gene lost 7 bases, with 13 bases spanning the gap. CDR3 length: 14 amino acids. Germline V gives CDR1 SGHRS, CDR2 YFSETQ. CDR3 DNA: TGCGCCAGCAGCTTGGTGCAGGGTCTTGGTGAAGCTTTCTTT. Translated: CASSLVQGLGEAFF.

The chain uses TRBV24-1 and TRBJ2-7; D is undetermined. CDR1 and CDR2 (germline): KGHDR, SFDVKD. The CDR3 totals 14 residues. Trimming removed 3 bases at V and 3 bases at J, with 11 bases between. CDR3 bases: TGTGCCACCAGTGATGGGCCGCCTATCTACGAGCAGTACTTC. Its protein product is CATSDGPPIYEQYF.

The chain combines TRBV6-5 with TRBJ1-1; 10 positions match TRBD1. CDR3 length: 13 amino acids. Trimming cost V 7 bases and J 4 bases; bases outside gene matches: 3. In germline, CDR1 is MNHEY, CDR2 SVGAGI. For the CDR3, the DNA is TGTGCCAGCAAGTGGGACAGGGGCACTGAAGCTTTCTTT. Translated: CASKWDRGTEAFF.

The CDR3 protein is CASSWGDTEAFF. DNA of the CDR3: TGTGCCAGCAGCTGGGGGGACACTGAAGCTTTCTTT. The J gene is TRBJ1-1, the V gene TRBV5-4, with D perhaps matching TRBD1 (5 bases). Germline V lookup: CDR1 SGHNT, CDR2 YYREEE (reference sequence). Trimming shortened V by 3 bases and J by 3 bases, and 6 bases separated the two germline ends. The CDR3 length is 12 residues.

The CDR3 reads CASSDLVGYTF. Here the CDR3 DNA reads TGTGCCAGCAGTGATTTAGTCGGCTACACCTTC. V is TRBV2 and J is TRBJ1-2; D remains ambiguous. There are 11 residues in the CDR3. From germline, CDR1 is SNHLY and CDR2 FYNNEI. The germline V and J ends were trimmed by 3 bases and 8 bases, with 7 bases remaining between them.

This clone came up once. The CDR3 loop is CASSLESYNEQFF. As DNA, the CDR3 is TGTGCCAGCAGCTTGGAGTCATACAATGAGCAGTTCTTC. This rearrangement joins TRBV11-2 to TRBJ2-1; the D is unclear. From germline, CDR1 is SGHAT and CDR2 FQNNGV. The CDR3 is 13 amino acids. Trimming removed 3 bases at V and 4 bases at J, with 7 bases between.

The CDR3 protein is CASSLGTFAYNEQFF. CDR3 nucleotide sequence: TGTGCCAGCAGTCTGGGGACATTCGCCTACAATGAGCAGTTCTTC. This sequence joins TRBV27 and TRBJ2-1, with D maybe TRBD1 (6 bases). The CDR3 has 15 amino acids. Germline values: CDR1 MNHEY, CDR2 SMNVEV (reference sequence). The V end lost 5 bases, the J end lost 2 bases, and 13 bases lay between the germline ends.

The rearrangement links TRBV2 to TRBJ1-2; 11 bases map to TRBD1. CDR1 and CDR2 (germline): SNHLY, FYNNEI. Unmatched junction bases numbered 5, after V lost 3 bases and J lost 8 bases. The CDR3 has 14 amino acids. CDR3 protein: CASSDPDRGHGYTF. Written as DNA, the CDR3 is TGTGCCAGCAGTGACCCGGACAGGGGGCACGGCTACACCTTC.